The clone carrying this TCR beta chain was observed a single time. What it binds is unknown. These data belong to a study of CD8 T cells in Susac syndrome. General observations from the study: The authors acknowledged that the study's TCR sequencing and HLA analysis involved relatively few individuals. Within Susac syndrome CD4+ T cell repertoires, clonal expansion was not evident.

Reverse transcription used roughly 0.45 to 1 ug RNA and random hexamers. TCR beta CDR3 was amplified by immunoSEQ multiplex PCR. This amplification extended across 54 Vbeta and 13 Jbeta segments. TCRdb reprocessed the immunoSEQ multiplex PCR reads via MiXCR and lists one record per CDR3 protein. This sample has 240,000 or so distinct CDR3 sequences, with 90% to 97% found just once. Sequencing of TCR beta covered CD8+ and CD4+ T cells obtained from blood. CDR1 and CDR2 (germline): GTSNPN, SVGIG (reference sequence). The CDR3 length is 14 residues. The V and J ends lost 4 bases and 1 base, in that order; junction bases with no gene match: 4.

Source material: CD4+ T cells from PBMCs. The sequence derives from a human donor with Susac syndrome. The V gene is TRBV30, the J gene TRBJ1-1, with 9 bases aligning to TRBD1. CDR3 nucleotides: TGTGCCTGGAACAGGGGGCTGGCGAACACTGAAGCTTTCTTT. This translates into CAWNRGLANTEAFF.